These 22 T cell receptor beta chains were all obtained from the same sample, sequenced in a study of OX40 agonist ivuxolimab in advanced cancers. Sequenced by immunoSEQ multiplex PCR; TCRdb stores in-frame clones only, minus some. Of 98,000 or so clones listed, approximately 80% are singletons. This specimen was CD4+ or CD8+ T cells sorted from blood, taken in a trial of the OX40 agonist ivuxolimab. The receptors originated from an adult with an advanced solid tumor such as melanoma, head and neck, liver or kidney cancer.

The sample holds one count of this clone. The chain is built from TRBV9 and TRBJ2-2; perhaps TRBD1 as D (5 bases). The CDR3 contains 18 residues. V was trimmed by 0 bases and J by 0 bases, leaving 15 bases between them. CDR1 SGDLS and CDR2 YYNGEE come from the germline V gene. The CDR3 DNA reads as TGTGCCAGCAGCGTAGGTGTCGGGTGGGGCTCGAACACCGGGGAGCTGTTTTTT. Translation gives CASSVGVGWGSNTGELFF. Using reference TRBV9 and TRBJ2-2 for the parts outside the CDR3, the full variable domain is DSGVTQTPKHLITATGQRVTLRCSPRSGDLSVYWYQQSLDQGLQFLIQYYNGEERAKGNILERFSAQQFPDLHSELNLSSLELGDSALYFCASSVGVGWGSNTGELFFGEGSRLTVL.

The chain carries TRBV19 and TRBJ2-5; 12 bases agree with TRBD2. Germline loops: CDR1 LNHDA, CDR2 SQIVND (reference sequence). The CDR3 has 16 residues. Trimming cost V 5 bases and J 5 bases; bases outside gene matches: 9. The CDR3 DNA is TGTGCCAGTAGTGTCGGACTAGCGGGGACCGGGGAGACCCAGTACTTC. Residues: CASSVGLAGTGETQYF.

There are a few counts of this clone. The chain combines TRBV4-3 with TRBJ1-4, with unresolved D. The germline V gene encodes CDR1 LGHNA and CDR2 YSLEER. Trimming shortened V by 4 bases and J by 2 bases, and 11 bases separated the two germline ends. CDR3 length equals 15 residues. In DNA form, the CDR3 reads TGCGCCAGCAGCCTTACCGGGAACACTAATGAAAAACTGTTTTTT. Its translation is CASSLTGNTNEKLFF.

For the CDR3, the DNA is TGTGCCAGCAGTACGACAGGGGCCAAAAGGGCAGCTTTCTTT. Translating it yields CASSTTGAKRAAFF. The gene calls are TRBV6-6 and TRBJ1-1; 8 bases map to TRBD1. The CDR3 sequence is 14 residues long. V shed 5 bases, J shed 10 bases, and the junction held 12 bases outside the gene matches. Looked up from germline, CDR1 is MNHNY and CDR2 is SVGAGI (reference sequence).

This clone was detected a few times. This chain links TRBV7-2 with TRBJ2-7; unclear D gene. Germline V gene lookup returns CDR1 SGHTA and CDR2 FQGNSA. The CDR3 is made up of 15 amino acids. Trimming took off 6 bases at V and 0 bases at J, with 15 bases between the two ends. This CDR3 reads CASSSAFGFSYEQYF. The DNA of the CDR3 is TGTGCCAGCAGTTCAGCTTTTGGATTCTCCTACGAGCAGTACTTC.

This rearrangement joins TRBV5-4 to TRBJ2-7; TRBD2 matches 11 bases. CDR1 is SGHNT, CDR2 YYREEE, per germline (reference sequence). The V segment lost 0 bases and the J segment 6 bases; nucleotides outside the gene matches: 5. The CDR3 contains 15 residues. CDR3 nucleotides: TGTGCCAGCAGCTTGGAAATAGCGGGAGGGGGCGAGCAGTACTTC. This codes for CASSLEIAGGGEQYF.

V and J are TRBV6-5 and TRBJ1-2; 7 bases fit TRBD1. The CDR3 is 14 amino acids. Germline assignment: CDR1 MNHEY and CDR2 SVGAGI. Trimming cost V 8 bases and J 4 bases; bases outside gene matches: 10. Here the CDR3 reads CASSETTGFYGYTF. The CDR3 DNA sequence: TGTGCCAGCTCCGAAACGACAGGGTTCTATGGCTACACCTTC.

This chain links TRBV30 with TRBJ1-1, with a tentative D call TRBD1 (5 bases). Looked up from germline, CDR1 is GTSNPN and CDR2 is SVGIG (reference sequence). The CDR3 is made up of 11 amino acids. The V end was cut by 5 bases, the J end by 10 bases, with 14 bases between. CDR3 DNA sequence: TGTGCCTGGGCCCGTAGGGGATCAGCTTTCTTT. As protein: CAWARRGSAFF. The full variable domain, with the rest looked up from reference TRBV30 and TRBJ1-1, is SQTIHQWPATLVQPVGSPLSLECTVEGTSNPNLYWYRQAAGRGLQLLFYSVGIGQISSEVPQNLSASRPQDRQFILSSKKLLLSDSGFYLCAWARRGSAFFGQGTRLTVV.

CDR3 residues: CASSLEDSPADTQYF. CDR3 bases: TGTGCCAGCAGTCTCGAAGATTCCCCGGCAGATACGCAGTATTTT. V is TRBV6-4 and J is TRBJ2-3; D not certain. V lost 5 bases, J lost 4 bases, and 16 bases lay in between. The CDR3 spans 15 residues. Germline V gene lookup returns CDR1 MRHNA and CDR2 SNTAGT.

The rearrangement uses TRBV11-2 and TRBJ2-2; 15 nucleotides match TRBD2. Germline-derived CDR1 and CDR2 are SGHAT and FQNNGV. The CDR3 is made up of 17 amino acids. J gave up 4 bases and V 3 bases, and 3 bases lay outside the gene matches. For the CDR3, the DNA is TGTGCCAGCAGCTTTCCGGGACTAGCGGGGGGCACCGGGGAGCTGTTTTTT. This translates into CASSFPGLAGGTGELFF.

This clone has only one observation. Relative to the germline gene, one junction end is altered; a read error may explain this. The genes are TRBV6-1 and TRBJ2-7, with D possibly being TRBD2 (6 bases). This CDR3 is 14 amino acids long. CDR1 and CDR2 (germline): MNHNS, SASEGT. In DNA, the CDR3 is TGTGCCAGCAGTGAATTAGAGGGACTGAGACATCTGGACTTC. Protein sequence: CASSELEGLRHLDF.

V usage is TRBV10-3 and J usage is TRBJ2-3; possible D gene TRBD1, 6 bases. CDR1 and CDR2 from the germline V gene are ENHRY and SYGVKD. The CDR3 runs 15 residues. The V and J ends lost 4 bases and 0 bases respectively, with 11 bases between them. The CDR3 sequence is CAISVGGTSTDTQYF. Written as DNA, the CDR3 is TGTGCCATCAGTGTAGGGGGTACTAGCACAGATACGCAGTATTTT.

The V gene is TRBV19, the J gene TRBJ2-7, with D possibly being TRBD1 (7 bases). Trimming stripped 5 bases from V and 1 base from J, with 15 bases between. The germline gives CDR1 LNHDA, CDR2 SQIVND (reference sequence). The CDR3 totals 15 residues. CDR3 sequence: CASSGAGQLSYEQYF. DNA of the CDR3: TGTGCCAGTAGTGGCGCGGGACAGCTATCCTACGAGCAGTACTTC. Supplemented by reference TRBV19 and TRBJ2-7, the full variable domain reads DGGITQSPKYLFRKEGQNVTLSCEQNLNHDAMYWYRQDPGQGLRLIYYSQIVNDFQKGDIAEGYSVSREKKESFPLTVTSAQKNPTAFYLCASSGAGQLSYEQYFGPGTRLTVT.

The chain recombines TRBV7-3 with TRBJ2-5; tentatively, D is TRBD1 or TRBD2 (7 bases each). Germline loops: CDR1 SGHTA, CDR2 FQGTGA. V lost 5 bases, J lost 5 bases, and 15 bases lay in between. There are 14 residues in the CDR3. The CDR3 is CASSQGRGLETQYF. The CDR3 DNA reads as TGTGCCAGCAGCCAGGGGAGGGGGCTCGAGACCCAGTACTTC.

The chain carries TRBV29-1 and TRBJ2-1; a weak D match, TRBD2 (6 bases). V was trimmed by 4 bases and J by 6 bases, leaving 16 bases between them. The CDR3 loop spans 14 amino acids. Germline V gene sequence: CDR1 SQVTM, CDR2 ANQGSEA. The CDR3: CSVGITSGGNEQFF. DNA of the CDR3: TGCAGCGTTGGGATTACTTCCGGGGGCAATGAGCAGTTCTTC.

The chain combines TRBV14 with TRBJ2-2; tentatively, D is TRBD1 (6 bases). The CDR3 runs to 14 residues. Trimming took 1 base from V and 7 from J, leaving 10 bases between them. The germline gives CDR1 SGHDN, CDR2 FVKESK. This CDR3 is CASSQVRGGGELFF. The CDR3 DNA sequence: TGTGCCAGCAGCCAAGTCCGAGGGGGCGGGGAGCTGTTTTTT.

The V gene is TRBV6-5, the J gene TRBJ1-2; no reliable D call. V was pared by 6 bases and J by 2 bases, with 16 bases between. This CDR3 has 15 residues. Germline CDR1 and CDR2: MNHEY and SVGAGI. This chain's CDR3 is CASRLAGGPNYGYTF. The CDR3, as DNA: TGTGCCAGCAGACTCGCCGGTGGGCCCAACTATGGCTACACCTTC.

This clone was seen more than once but under ten times. V usage is TRBV14 and J usage is TRBJ2-5; 10 bases are shared with TRBD1. Germline V gives CDR1 SGHDN, CDR2 FVKESK. V was clipped by 4 bases and J by 1 base; unmatched bases: 6. This CDR3 is built from 16 residues. CDR3 in DNA: TGTGCCAGCAGCCTGGGACAGGGGCCCTCCCAAGAGACCCAGTACTTC. Protein sequence: CASSLGQGPSQETQYF.

The gene calls are TRBV5-1 and TRBJ2-1, with 11 positions matching TRBD2. The CDR3 runs 15 residues. Trimming at V came to 2 bases and at J to 10 bases, leaving 8 bases not matched to a gene. Germline V gene lookup returns CDR1 SGHRS and CDR2 YFSETQ. CDR3 coding DNA: TGCGCCAGCAGCTTAAATAGCGGGAGGGCCGGGGAGCAGTTCTTC. Its protein product is CASSLNSGRAGEQFF.

This chain connects TRBV28 to TRBJ1-1; D is ambiguous. In germline, CDR1 is MDHEN, CDR2 SYDVKM. CDR3 size: 13 residues. V was clipped by 0 bases and J by 7 bases, with 9 bases between them. CDR3 sequence reads: CASSLWTENEAFF. The CDR3 DNA reads TGTGCCAGCAGTTTATGGACTGAAAATGAAGCTTTCTTT. Supplemented by reference TRBV28 and TRBJ1-1, the full variable domain reads DVKVTQSSRYLVKRTGEKVFLECVQDMDHENMFWYRQDPGLGLRLIYFSYDVKMKEKGDIPEGYSVSREKKERFSLILESASTNQTSMYLCASSLWTENEAFFGQGTRLTVV.

This chain links TRBV19 with TRBJ2-1, with D possibly being TRBD1 (5 bases). V was clipped by 1 base and J by 9 bases, with 7 bases between them. The CDR3 loop spans 12 amino acids. CDR1 and CDR2 (germline): LNHDA, SQIVND (reference sequence). The CDR3 loop reads CASSIVGAEQFF. In nucleotides, the CDR3 is TGTGCCAGTAGTATAGTAGGGGCTGAGCAGTTCTTC.

V usage is TRBV5-4 and J usage is TRBJ1-1, with D unclear. Deletions cut 4 bases from V and 4 bases from J, with 14 bases between. CDR3 size: 14 residues. The germline V gene has CDR1 SGHNT and CDR2 YYREEE (reference sequence). Here the CDR3 DNA reads TGTGCCAGCAGCAGACTTCAGGTATCCACTGAAGCTTTCTTT. Residues: CASSRLQVSTEAFF.